This TCR beta chain was obtained from a study of identical twins (dated by TCRdb to the mid-2010s). About the full investigation: To test whether fetal clonotypes persist, the study used deep sequencing on TCR alpha and beta repertoires from monozygotic twins, unrelated adults of various ages, and cord blood. Replicate twin experiments were performed at different times using different library preparation protocols to rule out contamination. The investigation overall reported the following: Because the same donors could not be followed over many years, the conclusions depended on cross-sectional statistical analysis. Compared with coincidental sharing between unrelated individuals, out-of-frame TCR alpha sequences shared between twins showed an excess of sequences with low generation probability. Recombination models systematically underestimated out-of-frame TCR alpha sharing in monozygotic twins but agreed with sharing between unrelated individuals. Fewer insertions were carried by abundant cord blood beta clonotypes; a weaker similar trend was observed in young adult naive repertoires, while no such trend was observed in memory repertoires. Zero-insertion analyses could be partly confounded by invariant T cells such as MAIT and iNKT, although diverse VJ usage argued against such confounding for most clonotypes. Excess twin sharing in beta out-of-frame sequences was weaker because fewer shared sequences lowered the signal-to-noise ratio.

The library was built by means of 5' RACE. Instrument on record: Illumina HiSeq 2000. A universal primer binding site was introduced by template switching, and a unique molecular identifier was present in the final cDNA, enabling accurate counting of TCR cDNA molecules. First-strand cDNA for TCR alpha and beta chains was synthesized from specific primers in the conserved constant-segment region. To control for contamination, each cDNA library was double barcoded with a SMART-Mk sample barcode plus Illumina barcodes. Two successive PCR steps introduced TruSeq adapter sequences along with Illumina sample barcodes. The TCR alpha and beta cDNA libraries were sequenced on the Illumina HiSeq platform using custom primers. The source study handled its data this way. Unique molecular identifiers were extracted from raw reads with MiGEC, and CDR3 positions were determined with MiXCR. Recombination models were inferred per individual with the repgenHMM and IGoR tools using an EM algorithm. The tcR package in R was used for shared clonotype analysis, with sharing normalized by the product of cloneset sizes. To study raw recombination free of thymic and clonal selection effects, out-of-frame nonproductive sequences were analyzed. The public reads were reanalyzed by TCRdb: fastp trimming at Q25, MiXCR alignment, in-frame beta chains only. Every distinct CDR3 protein forms one entry, paired with its most common genes and DNA. TCRdb, not the authors, supplied the V and J calls. This sample has 200,000 to 250,000 distinct CDR3 sequences in its table, and about 6.7% of those were observed once. The ten largest clonotypes hold 13% to 15% of the sample.

From the cysteine through the phenylalanine, the CDR3 covers 10 amino acids. The kept DNA is CDR3 alone, 30 bases in frame from the first base. V is pared back by 7 bases and J by 6 bases, with 6 bases lying between the germline termini. Based on the germline V gene, the CDR1 and CDR2 sequences are SNHLY and FYNNEI. Only healthy Caucasian donors were included. Three pairs of female monozygotic twins, all aged roughly 18 to 29 years, were included in the twin cohort. Positive isolation kits from Invitrogen were used to isolate CD4+ and CD8+ T cell populations. With respect to this clonotype: The antigen it recognizes is unknown. The record has no base qualities; no much larger clone is one base away.

The data were also submitted as part of a second study, on T cells expressing NK-cell markers. The second investigation adds: Three sorted T-cell subsets (CD3+CD56+NKG2C+, CD3+CD56+NKG2C- and CD3+CD56-NKG2C+) from 7 to 9 donors had their TCR beta-chain repertoires profiled. Of the eight sequenced donors, seven were found to be HCMV-seropositive and one was found to be HCMV-seronegative. In several experiments an anti-gammadeltaTCR antibody was added to restrict sorting to alphabetaTCR-expressing T cells. In six donors, the dominant CD3+CD56+NKG2C+ clonotypes ranked among the top 10 CD8+ clonotypes, making up 1.0-7.0% of CD8+ T cells. Those dominant clonotypes were again the most abundant among CD3+CD56-NKG2C+ cells in a handful of donors, at about 28.3-65%. Whether the expanded NKG2C-expressing T cell clones were specific for HCMV antigens remained unclear. The study sequenced eight donors, all healthy volunteers chosen at random: three men and five women. HCMV serostatus was determined by detecting HCMV-specific IgG in serum with a commercial ELISA kit. Reads were demultiplexed and grouped by UMI with MIGEC, and clonotypes were assembled and quantified with MiTCR. Only TCR cDNA sequences supported by at least two reads were kept to exclude erroneous sequences. Downstream repertoire analysis used the tcR package, and clonotypes were matched across fractions by CDR3 nucleotide sequence plus V segment. VDJmatch was used to annotate antigen specificity against VDJdb, with one amino acid substitution allowed in CDR3.

The TCR originated in a woman in her late teens or twenties in good health. The specimen was CD8+ T cells sorted from blood. In this chain, TRBV2 is recombined with TRBJ2-5; the D gene remains uncertain. The CDR3 is CASKGKTQYF. The DNA is as follows: TGTGCCAGCAAGGGAAAGACCCAGTACTTC.